The clone carrying this T cell receptor (beta chain) was counted between two and nine times. Its antigen is undetermined. Germline values: CDR1 MNHEY, CDR2 SVGEGT. The trim removed 2 bases at V and 6 bases at J, leaving 7 bases unmatched. CDR3 length: 16 amino acids. TCRdb called the reads again in MiXCR, with one record for every CDR3 protein. Here the sample spans about 350,000 distinct CDR3 sequences, approximately 30% being singletons. The data derive from a study of T cell repertoires in cytomegalovirus infection. Study background: CMV epitopes, recently identified HLA-C-restricted and well-studied HLA-B-restricted, were used. Public TCR beta signatures provided an indication of both CMV infection and a matching HLA type.

The chain couples TRBV6-2 or TRBV6-3 to TRBJ2-1; 10 positions agree with TRBD2. The sequence derives from a human donor in good health (CMV status not recorded). Some clones in this sample may be carry-over from other donors' samples. The material was cultured PBMCs, obtained from culture after CMV antigen stimulation. The CDR3 nucleotides are TGTGCCAGCAGTTACCCCCTAGCGGGAGTTCCCAATGAGCAGTTCTTC. Protein product: CASSYPLAGVPNEQFF.